Below are 6 T cell receptor beta chains sequenced from a single sample in a study of cytomegalovirus exposure and HLA in healthy donors. Primers: 60 Vbeta forward and 13 Jbeta reverse. The data were produced by immunoSEQ multiplex PCR, yet TCRdb's version contains in-frame clones alone and is incomplete. The table shows about 170,000 clones, with around 68% occurring only once. What was sequenced was PBMCs. All receptors derive from a man between 35 and 55 years old in good health and CMV-seronegative.

For this clone: Compared with germline, one end of the junction differs, possibly owing to a read error. The genes are TRBV7-9 and TRBJ1-2; the match to TRBD1 covers 10 bases. Germline V lookup: CDR1 SEHNR, CDR2 FQNEAQ (reference sequence). The CDR3 length is 17 residues. CDR3 protein: CSSSPFRDRGSGYGYTF. In DNA, the CDR3 is TGTTCCAGCAGCCCCTTCCGGGACAGGGGTTCGGGCTATGGCTACACCTTC.

This clone was detected only once. As DNA, the CDR3 is TGTGCCAGCAGCGAAAGACAGGGTGCAACTAATGAAAAACTGTTTTTT. Protein product: CASSERQGATNEKLFF. The chain joins TRBV7-9 to TRBJ1-4, with TRBD1 matching over 7 bases. The germline CDR1 and CDR2 sequences are SEHNR and FQNEAQ (reference sequence). The CDR3 covers 16 residues. V trimming: 5 bases; J trimming: 0 bases; junction bases outside the gene matches: 6.

This chain joins TRBV7-9 and TRBJ1-2; D might be TRBD1 (6 bases). V lost 5 bases to trimming and J lost 6 bases, with 13 bases between them. The CDR3 runs to 13 residues. Germline V gene sequence: CDR1 SEHNR, CDR2 FQNEAQ (reference sequence). CDR3 loop: CASSPGQVDGYTF. Here the CDR3 DNA reads TGTGCCAGCAGCCCGGGACAAGTTGATGGCTACACCTTC. Looking up the rest from reference TRBV7-9 and TRBJ1-2 gives the full variable domain: DTGVSQNPRHKITKRGQNVTFRCDPISEHNRLYWYRQTLGQGPEFLTYFQNEAQLEKSRLLSDRFSAERPKGSFSTLEIQRTEQGDSAMYLCASSPGQVDGYTFGSGTRLTVV.

J is TRBJ2-1 and V is TRBV6-5; D unclear. Germline CDR1 reads MNHEY; CDR2 reads SVGAGI. CDR3 length: 11 residues. V was cut by 9 bases and J by 3 bases, with 6 bases left in between. DNA for the CDR3: TGTGCCAGTAACAACTACAATGAGCAGTTCTTC. This translates into CASNNYNEQFF.

J is TRBJ1-2 and V is TRBV30; 9 bases agree with TRBD1. Unmatched junction bases numbered 6, after V lost 4 bases and J lost 0 bases. This CDR3 contains 15 residues. The germline CDR1 and CDR2 sequences are GTSNPN and SVGIG (reference sequence). CDR3 sequence reads: CAWTLGQGSNYGYTF. CDR3 bases: TGTGCCTGGACCCTGGGACAGGGATCTAACTATGGCTACACCTTC.

V is TRBV4-1 and J is TRBJ2-7, with TRBD1 matching 11 bases. The V gene end was trimmed by 1 base and the J gene end by 2 bases; junction bases not matched to a gene: 10. CDR1 and CDR2 (germline): MGHRA, YSYEKL. The CDR3 sequence is 18 residues long. Here the CDR3 DNA reads TGCGCCAGCAGCCAAGGGCATCCGGGACAGGGGGTGCCCTACGAGCAGTACTTC. Amino acid sequence: CASSQGHPGQGVPYEQYF.